These T cell receptor beta chains were read from a single sample in a study of cytomegalovirus exposure and HLA in healthy donors. Sequencing was performed with immunoSEQ multiplex PCR; in TCRdb, only in-frame clones are kept and a portion is missing. The table lists 95,000 to 100,000 clones, around four fifths of them singletons. The sample taken for sequencing was PBMCs. The source is a man aged 35 to 55 in good health and CMV-seronegative. Each CDR3 is given with its conserved first and last residue. A D gene is named only where the DNA matches it firmly. Not every row has a clone size; where given, it reads once, few, many or a size class.

V gene	clone size	D gene	J gene	CDR3 DNA	CDR3 protein
TRBV5-5	-	-	TRBJ2-1	TGTGCCAGCAGCTTGTCAAACAACCGCAATGAGCAGTTCTTC	CASSLSNNRNEQFF
TRBV5-1	-	-	TRBJ2-5	TGCGCCAGCAGCTTGATTCCAGGCCAAGAGACCCAGTACTTC	CASSLIPGQETQYF
TRBV7-2	-	TRBD1	TRBJ1-2	TGTGCCAGCAGCTTAGCGGGTACAGGGGGGCCCTCTAACTATGGCTACACCTTC	CASSLAGTGGPSNYGYTF
TRBV2	few	-	TRBJ2-5	TGTGCCAGCAAAAACAGGGTCCAAGAGACCCAGTACTTC	CASKNRVQETQYF
TRBV6-1	-	-	TRBJ2-7	TGTGCCAGCAGTGAAGCTGCAGGGTCAACCTACGAGCAGTACTTC	CASSEAAGSTYEQYF
TRBV5-4	-	TRBD1	TRBJ1-4	TGTGCCAGCAGCCCCGGGACAGAGAATGAAAAACTGTTTTTT	CASSPGTENEKLFF
TRBV7-9	-	-	TRBJ2-3	TGTGCCAGCAGCACGGGGGAGTTCGCTAGCACAGATACGCAGTATTTT	CASSTGEFASTDTQYF
TRBV21-1	once	-	TRBJ2-1	TGTGCCAGCAGCGCAAAACGGGACAGGCAGCACAATGAGCAGTTCTTC	CASSAKRDRQHNEQFF
TRBV30	-	TRBD1	TRBJ2-5	TGTGCCTGGAGTGTACTCGACAGGGGGCAAGAGACCCAGTACTTC	CAWSVLDRGQETQYF
TRBV5-4	-	TRBD2	TRBJ2-3	TGTGCCAGCAGCTTGAAGGGACTAGCGGGCGCAGATACGCAGTATTTT	CASSLKGLAGADTQYF
TRBV29-1	-	-	TRBJ1-1	TGCAGCGTTTCGACAGTTGAAGCTTTCTTT	CSVSTVEAFF
TRBV9	-	TRBD2	TRBJ2-7	TGTGCCAGCAGCGTAGCGGGGGGACCGGCTGAGCAGTACTTC	CASSVAGGPAEQYF
TRBV5-1	-	TRBD1	TRBJ2-7	TGCGCCAGCAGCTTTGGGGCGGGACAGGGAAGGGGTCACGAGCAGTACTTC	CASSFGAGQGRGHEQYF
TRBV5-6	medium-sized	-	TRBJ1-6	TGTGCCAGCAGCTTTCAGAATTCACCCCTCCACTTT	CASSFQNSPLHF
TRBV21-1	few	-	TRBJ2-5	TGTGCCAGCAGCAAAGGGTCGGGGGGACAGGGGGTTTCCTCACAAGAGACCCAGTACTTC	CASSKGSGGQGVSSQETQYF
TRBV12-2	-	-	TRBJ1-6	TGTGCAAGTCGCTTCCCCCCTAATAATTCACCCCTCCACTTT	CASRFPPNNSPLHF
TRBV15	-	-	TRBJ2-1	TGTGCCACCAGCAGAGGCCAGTACAATGAGCAGTTCTTC	CATSRGQYNEQFF
TRBV6-5	-	-	TRBJ2-2	TGTGCCAGCAGTTCCGACAGTACGGCCGGGGAGCTGTTTTTT	CASSSDSTAGELFF
TRBV10-2	once	-	TRBJ1-4	TGCGCCAGCAGGGACAGTGGAGCAACTAATGAAAAACTGTTTTTT	CASRDSGATNEKLFF
TRBV19	-	TRBD1	TRBJ1-4	TGTGCCAGTAGACCCCTCGGGACAGGGCTTAATGAAAAACTGTTTTTT	CASRPLGTGLNEKLFF
TRBV29-1	-	TRBD2	TRBJ2-1	TGCAGCGTTGAATCGGGGGGCTCCTACAATGAGCAGTTCTTC	CSVESGGSYNEQFF
TRBV5-6	-	-	TRBJ2-3	TGTGCCAGCTCGACCGGACTTGGCACAGATACGCAGTATTTT	CASSTGLGTDTQYF
TRBV11-2	-	-	TRBJ2-5	TGTGCCAGCAGCTTTCTGGGGGCAGGGGAGACCCAGTACTTC	CASSFLGAGETQYF
TRBV12-5	few	TRBD1	TRBJ2-7	TGTGCTAGTGGGCCCAACAGGGGCCAGCAGTACTTC	CASGPNRGQQYF
TRBV29-1	-	-	TRBJ1-1	TGCAGCGTTAAAGAGACAGGGAACACTGAAGCTTTCTTT	CSVKETGNTEAFF
TRBV4-1	few	-	TRBJ1-3	TGCGCCAGCAGCCAAGCGCCTCAGGGGAAGACTGGAAACACCATATATTTT	CASSQAPQGKTGNTIYF
TRBV5-1	-	TRBD1	TRBJ1-2	TGCGCCAGCAGGTCGACAGGGGGCCAGGCCTATGGCTACACCTTC	CASRSTGGQAYGYTF